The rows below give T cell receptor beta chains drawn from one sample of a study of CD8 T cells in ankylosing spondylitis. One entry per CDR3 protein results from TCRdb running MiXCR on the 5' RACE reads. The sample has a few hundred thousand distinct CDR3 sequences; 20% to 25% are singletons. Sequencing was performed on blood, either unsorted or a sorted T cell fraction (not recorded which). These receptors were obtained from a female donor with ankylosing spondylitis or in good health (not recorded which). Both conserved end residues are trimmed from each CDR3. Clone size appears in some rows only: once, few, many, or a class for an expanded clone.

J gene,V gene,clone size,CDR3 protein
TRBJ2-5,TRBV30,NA,AWGTDGLAETQY
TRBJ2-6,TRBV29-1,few,SVVYQISSGANVLT
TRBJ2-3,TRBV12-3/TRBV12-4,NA,ASTQSTSPDTQY
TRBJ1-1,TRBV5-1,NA,ASSLAPGGGTEAF
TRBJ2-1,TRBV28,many,ASSFASGRFYNEQF
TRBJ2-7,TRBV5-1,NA,ASRTGRLYDAGGGHEQY
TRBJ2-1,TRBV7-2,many,ASSLDHGIYNEQF
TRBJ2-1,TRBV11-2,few,ASSLGGSRAYNEQF
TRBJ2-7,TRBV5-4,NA,ASSRGGQGDEQY
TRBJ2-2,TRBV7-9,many,ASSLPGQGRTGELF
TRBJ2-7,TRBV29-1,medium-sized,SVIALQSEQY
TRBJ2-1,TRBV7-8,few,ASSPIHEQF
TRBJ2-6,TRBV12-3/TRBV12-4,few,ASRLGRNSGANVLT
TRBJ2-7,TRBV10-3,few,AISPGRHEQY
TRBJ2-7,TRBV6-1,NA,ASKLAGDFAQY
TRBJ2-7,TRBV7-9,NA,ASSSHRWGIPSEQY
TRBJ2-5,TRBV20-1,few,SALDRGGETQY
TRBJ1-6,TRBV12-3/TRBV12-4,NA,ASSLAAMDSPLH
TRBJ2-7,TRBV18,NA,ASSPSRPYEQY
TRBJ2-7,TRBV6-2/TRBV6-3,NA,ASSWSSPGYEQY
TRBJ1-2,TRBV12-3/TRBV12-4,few,ASSFMSGYGYT
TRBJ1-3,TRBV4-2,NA,ASSQAAGRVGNTIY
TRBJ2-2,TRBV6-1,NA,ASSEIGIAGGPGELF
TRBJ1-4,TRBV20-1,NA,SATGGGATNEKLF
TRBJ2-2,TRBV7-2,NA,ASSPGTLANTGELF
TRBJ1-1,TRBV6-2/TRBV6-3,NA,ASTHRLEAF